This T cell receptor beta chain is from a study of regulatory T cells in long-lasting Graves disease. On the study more broadly: Graves' patients with a new diagnosis had received antithyroid drugs under 3 months.

The time point was: newly diagnosed GD, antithyroid drugs for less than 3 months. PBMC RNA served as the TCR library source. Researchers made TCR beta libraries by using iRepertoire HTBI primers and running Arm-PCR on CDR3 regions. One entry per CDR3 protein results from TCRdb running MiXCR on the multiplex PCR reads. Of fewer than 650,000 distinct CDR3 sequences listed, 15% to 20% were seen once; the top ten hold 12%. The length of the CDR3 is 13 residues. The germline V gene has CDR1 MDHEN and CDR2 SYDVKM. V lost 5 bases and J 2 bases, leaving 9 bases between the germline ends. These data were likewise used in another study, on T cells in Graves' hyperthyroidism and ophthalmopathy. That work contributes: HTBI primers drove first-round RT-PCR of the TCR CDR3. Blood samples included most of the expanded thyroid clonotypes exceeding 0.001.

The sequence derives from a man younger than 30 with Graves disease. Sample: peripheral blood mononuclear cells (PBMCs), taken at new diagnosis, from a patient treated with antithyroid drugs. The chain combines TRBV28 with TRBJ2-5; no clear D. The CDR3 region has the DNA TGTGCCAGCAGTACGACAAGACAAGAGACCCAGTACTTC. Translating gives CASSTTRQETQYF. The full variable domain, in which reference TRBV28 and TRBJ2-5 provide the parts outside the CDR3, is DVKVTQSSRYLVKRTGEKVFLECVQDMDHENMFWYRQDPGLGLRLIYFSYDVKMKEKGDIPEGYSVSREKKERFSLILESASTNQTSMYLCASSTTRQETQYFGPGTRLLVL.